Below, 4 T cell receptor beta chains from the same sample are listed, as sequenced in a study of Graves' ophthalmopathy and Graves' hyperthyroidism. The authors amplified TCR beta CDR3 regions from RNA transcripts. First-round RT-PCR employed HTBI primers, with a second-round multiplex PCR after it. TCRdb analysed the multiplex PCR reads with MiXCR anew, one entry per CDR3 protein. The table records approximately 540,000 distinct CDR3 sequences, 35% to 40% of them present only once. The sample comprised peripheral blood or thyroid tissue (not recorded which). These receptors came from an adult man with Graves' hyperthyroidism.

This clonotype was recorded at least ten times. The V call is TRBV7-8, the J call TRBJ1-6, with 9 bases matching TRBD1. This CDR3 spans 16 amino acids. Trimming took 1 base from V and 7 from J; bases not matched to a gene: 5. The germline V gene has CDR1 SGHVS and CDR2 FQNEAQ. The DNA of the CDR3 is TGTGCCAGCAGCTTAGGGGGGGGACAGGGAAATTCACCCCTCCACTTT. It is translated as CASSLGGGQGNSPLHF.

The chain links TRBV7-4 to TRBJ1-5; tentative D call: TRBD1 (6 bases). Germline V CDR1 and CDR2: SGHVT, SQSDAQ. The CDR3 extends over 15 amino acids. V was pared by 3 bases and J by 8 bases, with 17 bases between. CDR3 loop: CASSFSGTIREPQHF. The DNA of the CDR3 is TGTGCCAGCAGCTTTAGCGGGACAATTAGGGAGCCCCAGCATTTT. The full variable domain, rest sourced from reference TRBV7-4 and TRBJ1-5, is GAGVSQSPRYKVAKRGRDVALRCDSISGHVTLYWYRQTLGQGSEVLTYSQSDAQRDKSGRPSGRFSAERPERSVSTLKIQRTEQGDSAVYLCASSFSGTIREPQHFGDGTRLSIL.

The chain combines TRBV5-1 with TRBJ2-2; 8 bases fit TRBD2. This CDR3 has 15 residues. V trimming: 6 bases; J trimming: 3 bases; junction bases outside the gene matches: 7. Germline assignment: CDR1 SGHRS and CDR2 YFSETQ. CDR3 DNA: TGCGCCAGCACCCATCGGGGGGGTGACACCGGGGAGCTGTTTTTT. Translated: CASTHRGGDTGELFF.

This clonotype was counted between two and nine times. The gene calls are TRBV28 and TRBJ2-5; TRBD2 aligns across 8 bases. Germline loops: CDR1 MDHEN, CDR2 SYDVKM. The trim removed 8 bases at V and 0 bases at J, leaving 14 bases unmatched. The CDR3 loop spans 17 amino acids. CDR3 DNA: TGTGCCAGCCCATGCTCCCTCCTACTAGCGGACCAAGAGACCCAGTACTTC. This translates into CASPCSLLLADQETQYF.